The next 22 T cell receptor beta chains were all read from a single sample in a study of shared clonotypes between healthy human individuals. Measured with immunoSEQ multiplex PCR; TCRdb has only the in-frame clones, and not every one. The data show roughly 2.5 million clones, roughly nine tenths seen once. Sequences were obtained from naive CD4+ T cells sorted from blood. The sample's subset: CD45RA+ positively selected. The source is a man aged 18 to 35 in good health.

V and J are TRBV7-2 and TRBJ2-7; no clear D gene. The germline V and J ends were trimmed by 0 bases and 1 base, with 13 bases remaining between them. Germline V gives CDR1 SGHTA, CDR2 FQGNSA. The CDR3 has 16 amino acids. DNA for the CDR3: TGTGCCAGCAGCTTAGCGCTAGGTCTGGGGTCCTACGAGCAGTACTTC. Its protein is CASSLALGLGSYEQYF.

V usage is TRBV6-5 and J usage is TRBJ1-5, with D tentatively TRBD1 (6 bases). CDR1 and CDR2 (germline): MNHEY, SVGAGI. V was cut by 6 bases and J by 6 bases, with 15 bases left in between. There are 14 residues in the CDR3. CDR3 DNA sequence: TGTGCCAGCAGGTCCACAGGGATGGGTCAGCCCCAGCATTTT. The encoded protein is CASRSTGMGQPQHF.

This clone was recorded once. This chain's CDR3 is CASSLTRGDTEAFF. The DNA for the CDR3 is TGTGCCAGCAGCTTAACCAGGGGGGACACTGAAGCTTTCTTT. The V call is TRBV7-2, the J call TRBJ1-1; 7 bases are shared with TRBD1. V shed 2 bases, J shed 3 bases, and the junction held 3 bases outside the gene matches. The CDR3 length is 14 residues. Germline V CDR1 and CDR2: SGHTA, FQGNSA.

This chain connects TRBV7-9 to TRBJ1-1; D remains ambiguous. CDR1 is SEHNR, CDR2 FQNEAQ, per germline (reference sequence). The V end was cut by 0 bases, the J end by 0 bases, with 11 bases between. The CDR3 extends over 16 amino acids. CDR3 DNA sequence: TGTGCCAGCAGCTTAGCGGGCTTGCTTCTGAACACTGAAGCTTTCTTT. It is translated as CASSLAGLLLNTEAFF.

Comment on this clone: Other DNA sequences in this specimen translate into the identical CDR3. V and J are TRBV5-1 and TRBJ1-3; perhaps TRBD1 as D (5 bases). From germline, CDR1 is SGHRS and CDR2 YFSETQ. V shed 4 bases and J shed 0 bases, with 8 bases lying between them. The CDR3 has 14 residues. CDR3: CASSPGSSGNTIYF. In nucleotides, the CDR3 is TGCGCCAGCAGCCCAGGGAGCTCTGGAAACACCATATATTTT.

This rearrangement joins TRBV5-1 to TRBJ2-1; D may match TRBD1 or TRBD2 (6 bases each). Deletions cut 1 base from V and 3 bases from J, with 11 bases between. Germline CDR1 reads SGHRS; CDR2 reads YFSETQ. The CDR3 runs 15 residues. The CDR3 is CASSLTQGLYNEQFF. The CDR3, as DNA: TGCGCCAGCAGCTTGACACAGGGACTCTACAATGAGCAGTTCTTC.

Regarding this clone: Other nucleotide sequences in the sample specify the same CDR3. The chain uses TRBV5-1 and TRBJ2-7; 8 nucleotides align to TRBD1. J was trimmed by 1 base and V by 0 bases; bases with no gene match: 6. CDR3 size: 16 residues. Per the germline V gene, CDR1 is SGHRS and CDR2 is YFSETQ. The CDR3 DNA reads TGCGCCAGCAGCTTGGGGGGGACAGGCGGGTCCTACGAGCAGTACTTC. This gives the protein CASSLGGTGGSYEQYF.

The chain uses TRBV5-1 and TRBJ2-3; D is ambiguous. This CDR3 region has 15 residues. Germline CDR1 reads SGHRS; CDR2 reads YFSETQ. V was shortened by 4 bases and J by 1 base, with 13 bases between the two germline ends. The DNA for the CDR3 is TGCGCCAGCAGCCACGGGTCTCAAGGCACAGATACGCAGTATTTT. Its protein product is CASSHGSQGTDTQYF.

This clone was detected a few times. This sequence joins TRBV14 and TRBJ1-2; the match to TRBD1 covers 8 bases. V lost 4 bases and J lost 3; bases outside the gene matches: 4. Germline lookup yields CDR1 SGHDN and CDR2 FVKESK. This CDR3 contains 14 residues. DNA for the CDR3: TGTGCCAGCAGCCGACAGGGGACGCACTATGGCTACACCTTC. It is translated as CASSRQGTHYGYTF.

The rearrangement joins TRBV11-2 to TRBJ1-2; D remains ambiguous. The CDR3 loop spans 13 amino acids. V was clipped by 1 base and J by 7 bases, with 10 bases between them. The germline V gene has CDR1 SGHAT and CDR2 FQNNGV. The CDR3 sequence: CASSLVGSGGYTF. DNA of the CDR3: TGTGCCAGCAGCTTAGTAGGGAGCGGTGGCTACACCTTC.

The chain combines TRBV19 with TRBJ2-5; 11 bases map to TRBD2. With 5 bases clipped from V and 3 bases from J, the junction kept 8 bases outside the gene matches. Per the germline V gene, CDR1 is LNHDA and CDR2 is SQIVND (reference sequence). This CDR3 is 16 amino acids long. CDR3 nucleotide sequence: TGTGCCAGTAGTGGAAGGCGACTAGCGGGGAAAGAGACCCAGTACTTC. It codes for CASSGRRLAGKETQYF.

The CDR3 loop is CASYFGTSQETQYF. The CDR3 nucleotides read TGTGCCAGCTACTTCGGGACATCCCAAGAGACCCAGTACTTC. This chain links TRBV2 with TRBJ2-5, with D maybe TRBD1 (6 bases). The CDR3 spans 14 residues. Germline V lookup: CDR1 SNHLY, CDR2 FYNNEI. Trimming removed 8 bases from V and 1 base from J, with 14 bases in between.

The chain couples TRBV30 to TRBJ1-1, with D uncertain. Germline loops: CDR1 GTSNPN, CDR2 SVGIG (reference sequence). V lost 5 bases, J lost 3 bases, and 7 bases lay in between. This CDR3 is built from 11 residues. Here the CDR3 DNA reads TGTGCCTGGGCGGACGACACTGAAGCTTTCTTT. It yields the protein CAWADDTEAFF.

This clone was recorded once. The chain uses TRBV6-6 and TRBJ2-1; 8 bases are a match to TRBD2. Unmatched junction bases numbered 5, after V lost 8 bases and J lost 5 bases. The germline V gene encodes CDR1 MNHNY and CDR2 SVGAGI (reference sequence). The CDR3 loop spans 13 amino acids. The chain's CDR3 is CASGKLADNEQFF. CDR3 DNA: TGTGCCAGCGGGAAACTAGCGGACAATGAGCAGTTCTTC.

The chain is built from TRBV11-2 and TRBJ2-7; TRBD2 aligns across 8 bases. Looked up from germline, CDR1 is SGHAT and CDR2 is FQNNGV. Trimming cost V 5 bases and J 5 bases; bases outside gene matches: 11. The CDR3 runs 15 residues. The CDR3 reads CASSDPPGRVDEQYF. CDR3 DNA sequence: TGTGCCAGCAGCGATCCCCCCGGGAGGGTCGACGAGCAGTACTTC.

The DNA for the CDR3 is TGTGCCAGCAGTGGGGGGGACATCGATACCTACGAGCAGTACTTC. It yields the protein CASSGGDIDTYEQYF. The chain recombines TRBV6-1 with TRBJ2-7; possibly TRBD1 or TRBD2 for D (6 bases each). Trimming removed 4 bases from V and 2 bases from J, with 15 bases in between. The CDR3 spans 15 residues. Germline CDR1 reads MNHNS; CDR2 reads SASEGT.

V usage is TRBV5-1 and J usage is TRBJ2-3; D gene unclear. There are 16 residues in the CDR3. V was clipped by 3 bases and J by 0 bases, with 14 bases between them. Germline lookup yields CDR1 SGHRS and CDR2 YFSETQ. DNA for the CDR3: TGCGCCAGCAGCTCGTGGTTCGGCACTAGCACAGATACGCAGTATTTT. Its translation: CASSSWFGTSTDTQYF.

J is TRBJ2-7 and V is TRBV7-8; TRBD1 aligns across 10 bases. CDR3 size: 14 residues. Germline assignment: CDR1 SGHVS and CDR2 FQNEAQ. Losses at the gene ends were 5 bases for V and 6 bases for J; bases not matched to a gene: 7. In DNA form, the CDR3 reads TGTGCCAGCAGCACCCGGACAGGGGGAAGCGAGCAGTACTTC. The encoded protein is CASSTRTGGSEQYF.

The V and J genes are TRBV6-1 and TRBJ2-7; D might be TRBD1 (5 bases). Between the trimmed V and J ends, which lost 3 bases and 8 bases, there was a span of 14 bases. The germline gives CDR1 MNHNS, CDR2 SASEGT. There are 13 residues in the CDR3. In nucleotides, the CDR3 is TGTGCCAGCAGTGATAGGGGTGGGTTACAGCAGTACTTC. Its protein is CASSDRGGLQQYF.

This chain connects TRBV5-6 to TRBJ2-5; D not certain. The CDR3 is 14 residues long. V dropped 2 bases and J dropped 5 bases, with 13 bases sitting between them. Germline V lookup: CDR1 SGHDT, CDR2 YYEEEE. The CDR3: CASSFPPLEETQYF. The CDR3 DNA is TGTGCCAGCAGCTTTCCACCCCTGGAGGAGACCCAGTACTTC.

The chain has TRBV4-3 and TRBJ2-7, with TRBD2 as a possible D gene (5 bases). The V gene lost 0 bases and the J gene lost 4 bases, with 13 bases spanning the gap. CDR3 length: 15 residues. Germline assignment: CDR1 LGHNA and CDR2 YSLEER. Here the CDR3 reads CASSQEAVKVYEQYF. The CDR3 coding sequence is TGCGCCAGCAGCCAAGAAGCGGTAAAGGTTTACGAGCAGTACTTC.

This clone was seen more than once but under ten times. This CDR3 is also generated by other DNA sequences in the sample. V is TRBV27 and J is TRBJ1-1; D is uncertain. Per the germline V gene, CDR1 is MNHEY and CDR2 is SMNVEV (reference sequence). With 6 bases removed from V and 0 bases from J, the gap between germline ends came to 8 bases. There are 13 residues in the CDR3. The CDR3 sequence: CASRRTVNTEAFF. CDR3 DNA sequence: TGTGCCAGCAGGCGGACGGTGAACACTGAAGCTTTCTTT.